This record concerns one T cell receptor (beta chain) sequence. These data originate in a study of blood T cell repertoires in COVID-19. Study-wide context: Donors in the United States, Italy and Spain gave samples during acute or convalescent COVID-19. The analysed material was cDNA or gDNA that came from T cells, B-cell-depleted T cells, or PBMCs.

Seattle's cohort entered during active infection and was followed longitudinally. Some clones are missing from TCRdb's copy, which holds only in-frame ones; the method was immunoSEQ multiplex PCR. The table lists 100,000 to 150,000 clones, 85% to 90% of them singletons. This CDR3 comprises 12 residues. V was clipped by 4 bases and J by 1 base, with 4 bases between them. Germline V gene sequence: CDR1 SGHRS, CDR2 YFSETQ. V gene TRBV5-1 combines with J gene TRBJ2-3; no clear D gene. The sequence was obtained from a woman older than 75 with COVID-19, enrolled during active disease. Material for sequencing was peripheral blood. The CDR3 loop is CASSPGTDTQYF. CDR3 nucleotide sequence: TGCGCCAGCAGCCCAGGCACAGATACGCAGTATTTT.